This T cell receptor beta chain came from a study of spatial heterogeneity in lung cancer. This clonotype has only a few counts. Documented time point: sample taken at primary tumor resection. Unsorted whole RNA of tumor, nontumor lung or frozen PBMC was sequenced. With V trimmed by 6 bases and J by 8 bases, 5 bases remained unmatched. There are 12 residues in the CDR3. Germline values: CDR1 MDHEN, CDR2 SYDVKM. TCRdb called the 5' RACE reads again in MiXCR, with one record for every CDR3 protein. The sample records some 64,000 distinct CDR3 sequences, 7% to 10% being singletons. The sample consisted of PBMCs, taken at surgery. The rearrangement links TRBV28 to TRBJ1-2, with 8 bases aligning to TRBD1. The TCR was taken from a female donor with early-stage non-small cell lung cancer. CDR3 DNA: TGTGCCAGCAGGTCACAGGGGGAAGGCTACACCTTC. Protein: CASRSQGEGYTF.